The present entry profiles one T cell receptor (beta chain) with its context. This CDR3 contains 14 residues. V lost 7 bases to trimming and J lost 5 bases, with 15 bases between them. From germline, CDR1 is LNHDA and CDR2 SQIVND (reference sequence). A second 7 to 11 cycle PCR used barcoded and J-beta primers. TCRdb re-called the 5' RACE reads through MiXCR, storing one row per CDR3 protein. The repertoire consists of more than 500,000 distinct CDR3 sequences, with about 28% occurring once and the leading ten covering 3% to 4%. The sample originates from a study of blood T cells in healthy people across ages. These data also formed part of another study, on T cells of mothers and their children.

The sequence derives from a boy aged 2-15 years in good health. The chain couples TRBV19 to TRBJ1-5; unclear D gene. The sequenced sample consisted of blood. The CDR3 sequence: CASTFVGNHQPQHF. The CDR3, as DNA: TGTGCCAGTACGTTTGTAGGGAACCATCAGCCCCAGCATTTT.